The source of this T cell receptor (beta chain) is a study of blood T cell repertoires in COVID-19 (dated by TCRdb to 2018 to 2021). Background on the whole study: The collaborator samples originated in the United States, Italy and Spain and spanned the acute and convalescent phases of COVID-19. The material from the prospective study consisted of cDNA or gDNA derived from T cells, B-cell-depleted T cells, or PBMCs. Subjects who had been exposed to COVID-19, were actively infected with it, or had recovered from it provided the deeply sampled blood TCRbeta repertoires that made up the dataset. The repertoires were released in a freely available public database meant as a resource for research on the immune response to SARS-CoV-2. Samples were obtained from the ongoing ImmuneRACE study (first 160 participants) and from over 1,000 subjects provided by 6 global collaborators. Sample metadata almost always included a de-identified subject ID, COVID-19 status, age in years and sex. Where available, HLA class I and class II types were taken from metadata supplied by the sample provider and were not determined by assay-based typing. On the study overall, not on this receptor specifically: The amount of clinical and demographic metadata varied by source and participant and was provided uncurated.

The immunoSEQ Assay, a bias-controlled multiplex PCR, was used to amplify TCRbeta CDR3 regions from genomic DNA. On the study's bioinformatics: Within the assay, amplification of reference gene primers was used to estimate how many nucleated cells each sample contained. To quantify the absolute abundance of each unique TCRbeta CDR3 rearrangement, sequence reads were collapsed and filtered. For each sample, productive Simpson clonality was calculated by taking the square root of Simpson's diversity index across productive rearrangements. Drawn from immuneACCESS, this table holds only the in-frame rearrangements with V and J called that TCRdb kept. Clones are partly lost; checked studies trace under half to an unresolved V gene and leave the rest unexplained. That table furnishes V, J and clone size, whereas the DNA furnished D and trimming. The sample yields around 130,000 clones; about 74% were counted once. Of the sample, roughly 8.6% is held by the ten largest clones.

Whole blood was collected in K2EDTA tubes by collaborating institutions according to the institutions' own protocols. Collaborator samples were shipped for TCRbeta analysis as frozen whole blood, isolated PBMCs, or DNA extracted from either sample type. As concerns this clone: Its antigen is currently not known. No qualities accompany the bases; no much larger clone lies one base away.

The CDR3 runs 16 residues from the cysteine to the phenylalanine. This entry keeps only the CDR3 DNA: 48 bases, framed from base 1. Trimming accounts for 3 bases at V and 4 bases at J, while the number of junction bases matched to no gene is 11. CDR1 and CDR2, per the germline V gene (reference sequence), are LNHNV and YYDKDF. The source is a human donor in a cohort sampled during active COVID-19. Sequenced sample: peripheral blood. The sequence is built from TRBV15 and TRBJ2-7; 8 middle bases align to TRBD2. In nucleotides, the sequence is TGTGCCACCAGCAGCCCCCTAGCGGGTGGCGTGTACGAGCAGTACTTC. Its translation is CATSSPLAGGVYEQYF.